This T cell receptor (beta chain) comes out of a study of response to subunit inactivated influenza vaccine (dated by TCRdb to between 2018 and 2020). For the wider study: Deep quantitative profiling of the T cell receptor repertoire was used in the study to follow responses to a trivalent subunit inactivated influenza vaccine.

The CDR3 runs 14 amino acids, cysteine and phenylalanine included. Of the read, only the CDR3 DNA is kept; its 42 bases are in frame from base 1. Sequences SGHRS (CDR1) and YFSETQ (CDR2) are obtained from the germline V gene. V has 4 bases trimmed and J has 5 bases trimmed; junction bases matching no gene number 3. This clonotype was detected only a few times. What antigen it recognizes has not been identified. There are no base qualities to consult, and no much larger clone falls within one base. What the authors observed across the whole study: It was suggested by the authors that each seasonal influenza vaccination may recruit only a limited number of new T cells.

Library generation was performed with RT-PCR. Sequencing was carried out with an Illumina HiSeq 2500. TCRdb passed the public sequencing reads through fastp at Q25 and MiXCR, retaining productive beta sequences. Merged by CDR3 protein, the rows form single entries marked with the most common genes and DNA. The sample has more than 550,000 distinct CDR3 sequences on record, over 9% of them singletons. 9.5% to 12% of the sample is taken by the ten largest. These data were also reused for a study on T cells expressing NK-cell markers. According to the second study: TCR beta cDNA libraries were made by 5'RACE template switching that added a universal primer site and unique molecular identifiers. Three sorted T-cell subsets (CD3+CD56+NKG2C+, CD3+CD56+NKG2C- and CD3+CD56-NKG2C+) from fewer than 10 donors had their TCR beta-chain repertoires profiled. Among the eight sequenced donors, only one was HCMV-seronegative, while the other seven were HCMV-seropositive. In several experiments an anti-gammadeltaTCR antibody was added to restrict sorting to alphabetaTCR-expressing T cells. In several donors, the dominant CD3+CD56+NKG2C+ clonotypes were found to rank among the top 10 CD8+ clonotypes and to make up about 1.0-7.5% of CD8+ T cells. Those dominant clonotypes were again the most abundant among CD3+CD56-NKG2C+ cells in a few donors, at about 28.3-65%. Whether the expanded NKG2C-expressing T cell clones were specific for HCMV antigens was left unclear. The study sequenced eight donors, all healthy volunteers chosen at random: three men and five women. HCMV-specific IgG was detected in serum with a commercial ELISA kit to determine HCMV serostatus. Ficoll density gradient centrifugation was used to isolate peripheral blood mononuclear cells from blood. Bulk peripheral blood T-cell repertoires were additionally sequenced from unsorted PBMC for six donors. cDNA synthesis was primed from the TCR beta constant segment and was followed by two successive PCR amplification steps. Sequencing of the libraries produced 2 x 150 bp reads on Illumina HiSeq 2000/2500, MiSeq or NextSeq. MIGEC was used to demultiplex reads and group reads by UMI, and MiTCR was used to assemble and quantify clonotypes. To exclude erroneous sequences, any TCR cDNA sequence not supported by at least two reads was discarded. Downstream repertoire analysis used the tcR package, and clonotypes were matched across fractions by CDR3 nucleotide sequence plus V segment. VDJmatch was used to annotate antigen specificity against VDJdb, with one amino acid substitution in CDR3 allowed.

The sequencing here drew on PBMCs from blood, taken on the day of vaccination. The sequence is built from TRBV5-1 and TRBJ1-4, with 9 bases aligning to TRBD1. The clonotype was recovered from a man aged 50 to 59 who received an inactivated influenza vaccine. Donor details come from another sample of the same person, matched by shared clones. The sequenced DNA: TGCGCCAGCAGCGGGGGGACAGGGAATGAAAAACTGTTTTTT. This codes for CASSGGTGNEKLFF.